This T cell receptor beta chain originates from a study of T cell responses to AZD1222 COVID-19 vaccine. The protocol was immunoSEQ multiplex PCR, while the TCRdb copy is restricted to in-frame clones and leaves out a portion. Of approximately 130,000 clones detected, 75% to 95% appear once; the ten largest clones hold about 5.2%. CDR1 is LGHNA and CDR2 is YNFKEQ in the germline V gene. Trimming removed 0 bases at V and 2 bases at J, with 11 bases between. The length of the CDR3 is 15 residues. The specimen comprised peripheral blood, sampled on day 0 of AZD1222 vaccination. V gene TRBV4-2 combines with J gene TRBJ2-7; TRBD1 is a possible D gene (6 bases). The sequence came from an adult in good health. CDR3 sequence reads: CASSQDLRDTYEQYF. The DNA of the CDR3 is TGTGCCAGCAGCCAAGATCTCAGGGACACCTACGAGCAGTACTTC.